This T cell receptor beta chain emerged from a study of early T cells in non-severe SARS-CoV-2 infection. MiXCR was run by TCRdb on the 5' RACE reads, yielding one entry per CDR3 protein. The sample holds some 35,000 distinct CDR3 sequences, around 4% seen once. The CDR3 length is 17 residues. Trimming cost V 1 base and J 4 bases, with 16 bases left between them. Germline CDR1 reads SGHTA; CDR2 reads FQGNSA. Points from the study as a whole: Matches to VDJdb favored anti-spike CD8 responses and missed private and CD4 specificities.

This clonotype appeared many times. What it binds is unknown. This receptor was obtained from an adult who was a healthcare worker with PCR-confirmed SARS-CoV-2 infection or an uninfected control (not recorded which). The chain employs TRBV7-2 and TRBJ2-2; tentative D call: TRBD2 (5 bases). The sequenced material came from whole blood. CDR3 amino acids: CASSLVPPMGSTGELFF. CDR3 DNA sequence: TGTGCCAGCAGCTTAGTTCCCCCCATGGGGAGCACCGGGGAGCTGTTTTTT.